This T cell receptor beta chain was captured in a study of blood T cell repertoires in COVID-19. Study-level background: Samples representing acute and convalescent COVID-19 were sourced from the United States, Italy and Spain.

How the authors handled the data: Counts of nucleated cells, estimated from reference gene primer amplification, were obtained. The method was immunoSEQ multiplex PCR; TCRdb's version includes in-frame clones alone and lacks a portion of them. The D gene and trimming were derived from the DNA, and the V and J assignments and clone size from that table. Found here are some 150,000 clones, 75% to 80% of them singletons; the top ten hold roughly 1.5%. The source material was peripheral blood. The source is a man aged 80 or over with acute or convalescent COVID-19.

The CDR3 region is CASMQGRTGELFF. DNA for the CDR3: TGTGCCAGTATGCAGGGGCGAACCGGGGAGCTGTTTTTT. The V gene is TRBV19, the J gene TRBJ2-2; maybe TRBD1 (6 bases). The CDR3 spans 13 residues. Germline CDR1 is LNHDA and CDR2 is SQIVND (reference sequence). V dropped 7 bases and J dropped 5 bases, with 11 bases sitting between them.